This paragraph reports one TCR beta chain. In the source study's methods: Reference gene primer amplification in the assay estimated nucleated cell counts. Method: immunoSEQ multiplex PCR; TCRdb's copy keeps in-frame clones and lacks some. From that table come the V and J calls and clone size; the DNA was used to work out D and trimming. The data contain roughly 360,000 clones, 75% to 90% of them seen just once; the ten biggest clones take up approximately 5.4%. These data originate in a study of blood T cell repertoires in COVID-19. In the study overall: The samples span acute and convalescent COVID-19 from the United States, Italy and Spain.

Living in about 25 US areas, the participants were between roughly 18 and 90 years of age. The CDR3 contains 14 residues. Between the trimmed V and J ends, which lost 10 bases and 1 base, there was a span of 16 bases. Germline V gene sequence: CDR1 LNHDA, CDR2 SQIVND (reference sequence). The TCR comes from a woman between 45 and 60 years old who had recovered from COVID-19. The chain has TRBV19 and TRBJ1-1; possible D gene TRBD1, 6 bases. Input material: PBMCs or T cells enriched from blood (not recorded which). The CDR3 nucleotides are TGTGCCACCAGGGGCGATCCGAAGAACACTGAAGCTTTCTTT. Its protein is CATRGDPKNTEAFF.